One and the same sample provided the 26 T cell receptor beta chains below, sequenced in a study of tumor and adjacent non-tumor tissue in lung cancer. A modified ARM-PCR protocol with three rounds of nested PCR amplified TCRbeta. Using its own MiXCR run on the multiplex PCR reads, TCRdb lists one record per CDR3 protein. The table lists tens of thousands of distinct CDR3 sequences, almost 60% of them singletons. No cell sorting was done before RNA was extracted from the tissue. The sample consisted of lung tumor tissue. These receptor sequences come from a man aged 50 to 59 with non-small cell lung cancer.

In this sample, this clonotype turned up a few times. This clone may be a read error of a much larger clone one base away. The chain links TRBV4-1 to TRBJ2-2; D assignment may be TRBD1 or TRBD2 (5 bases each). The CDR3 is 17 amino acids. Germline V gene lookup returns CDR1 MGHRA and CDR2 YSYEKL. CDR3: CANSHLRGGGNTGELFF. The CDR3 DNA reads as TGCGCCAACAGCCATCTACGAGGTGGGGGGAACACCGGGGAGCTGTTTTTT.

Points on this clonotype: This may be a read error, as it is one base from a much larger clone. This chain connects TRBV12-3 or TRBV12-4 to TRBJ2-2, with a possible D match to TRBD1 (5 bases). This CDR3 has 17 residues. V gave up 7 bases and J gave up 3 bases, with 21 bases separating them. DNA of the CDR3: TGTGCCAGCATCCCTCGGAATAGCAGGGTTTACACCGGGGAGCTGTTTTTT. Translation: CASIPRNSRVYTGELFF.

About this clonotype itself: A much larger clone lies a single base off, so this may be a read error. The conserved closing phenylalanine or tryptophan is absent in this CDR3, likely reflecting a read error. The chain carries TRBV10-3 and TRBJ2-7; 10 positions match TRBD1. Germline lookup yields CDR1 ENHRY and CDR2 SYGVKD. V lost 5 bases to trimming and J lost 7 bases; unmatched junction nucleotides: 8. CDR3 length equals 14 residues. CDR3 loop: CAISKTGGLSEQYS. The CDR3 DNA is TGTGCCATCAGTAAGACAGGGGGCTTAAGTGAGCAGTACTCC.

As concerns this clonotype: Compared with germline, one end of the junction differs, possibly owing to a read error. This chain joins TRBV6-5 and TRBJ2-1; 11 bases map to TRBD2. This CDR3 region has 15 residues. The V gene's germline CDR1 is MNHEY and CDR2 SVGAGI. The CDR3 nucleotides read TGTACCAGCATTGTACTAGCGGGAGCGTACAATAAGCAGTTCTTC. Its protein product is CTSIVLAGAYNKQFF.

V is TRBV11-3 and J is TRBJ2-3, with TRBD2 identical over 7 bases. Germline loops: CDR1 SGHNT, CDR2 YENEEA. The CDR3 has 15 amino acids. V lost 1 base and J lost 6; bases outside the gene matches: 7. The CDR3 sequence is CASSLGTSATDTQYF. The CDR3 nucleotides are TGTGCCAGCAGCTTAGGAACTAGCGCTACGGATACGCAGTATTTT.

A word on this clonotype: The junction and the germline gene differ at one end; a read error may be behind it. CDR3 sequence reads: CSVGELGGVNVPTF. As DNA, the CDR3 is TGCAGCGTTGGAGAACTCGGGGGGGTCAACGTCCCGACTTTC. V usage is TRBV29-1 and J usage is TRBJ2-6, with 8 positions matching TRBD2. There are 14 residues in the CDR3. Germline CDR1 is SQVTM and CDR2 is ANQGSEA.

As for this clonotype: Because it lacks the conserved phenylalanine or tryptophan at the end, this CDR3 is likely a read error. This chain links TRBV5-1 with TRBJ2-1, with 7 nucleotides matching TRBD2. The CDR3 sequence is 11 residues long. The germline V gene has CDR1 SGHRS and CDR2 YFSETQ. With 8 bases clipped from V and 9 bases from J, the junction kept 5 bases outside the gene matches. The CDR3 loop reads CARSGDLEQFL. CDR3 DNA sequence: TGCGCCAGAAGCGGGGATCTTGAGCAGTTCCTC.

With regard to this clonotype: At one boundary the junction diverges from the germline segment, which might be a read error. The rearrangement uses TRBV5-1 and TRBJ2-7; D not resolved. In germline, CDR1 is SGHRS, CDR2 YFSETQ. CDR3 size: 14 residues. The CDR3 reads CASSFGVTRPEQYF. DNA for the CDR3: TGCGCCAGTAGCTTCGGAGTTACGAGACCGGAGCAGTACTTC.

The chain has TRBV5-1 and TRBJ2-3, with 7 bases that match TRBD2. V gave up 5 bases and J gave up 4 bases; unmatched junction bases: 13. This CDR3 region has 16 residues. Germline V gene data show CDR1 as SGHRS and CDR2 as YFSETQ. The CDR3 DNA is TGCGCCAGCAGACCCGGGACTAAGGGATTAGCAGATACGCAGTATTTT. Its translation: CASRPGTKGLADTQYF.

DNA for the CDR3: TGTGCCAGCAGCCCAGGTGGGCTGGTCACTGAAGCTTTCTTT. It codes for CASSPGGLVTEAFF. V gene TRBV11-2 combines with J gene TRBJ1-1; D not certain. The CDR3 consists of 14 residues. With 5 bases removed from V and 4 bases from J, the gap between germline ends came to 14 bases. Germline loops: CDR1 SGHAT, CDR2 FQNNGV.

The sample holds a few counts of this clonotype. The genes are TRBV28 and TRBJ1-2; D perhaps matches TRBD1 (5 bases). In germline, CDR1 is MDHEN, CDR2 SYDVKM. This CDR3 is built from 10 residues. The V gene lost 6 bases and the J gene lost 7 bases, with 6 bases spanning the gap. The CDR3 spells CASSRAGYTF. DNA for the CDR3: TGTGCCAGCAGCAGGGCTGGCTACACCTTC.

This clonotype was seen at least ten times. The rearrangement joins TRBV6-5 to TRBJ2-5; tentative D call: TRBD1 (6 bases). V lost 6 bases and J 5 bases, leaving 16 bases between the germline ends. Germline assignment: CDR1 MNHEY and CDR2 SVGAGI. The CDR3 extends over 14 amino acids. CDR3 protein: CASRVRDIGETQYF. DNA of the CDR3: TGTGCCAGCAGAGTCCGGGACATTGGGGAGACCCAGTACTTC.

A few counts support this clonotype. This chain links TRBV24-1 with TRBJ2-1; TRBD1 might be the D (5 bases). The V gene's germline CDR1 is KGHDR and CDR2 SFDVKD. The CDR3 contains 11 residues. V lost 7 bases, J lost 8 bases, and 8 bases lay in between. In DNA, the CDR3 is TGTGCCACCAGAAGGGGTGATGAGCAGTTCTTC. Amino acid sequence: CATRRGDEQFF.

This clonotype has only a few counts. The CDR3 DNA follows: TGTGCCAGCAGCTTAGACGGCGCGGGGGCCGCGGAGACCCAGTACTTC. This gives the protein CASSLDGAGAAETQYF. The rearrangement uses TRBV7-9 and TRBJ2-5; tentatively, D is TRBD2 (7 bases). Germline V gene sequence: CDR1 SEHNR, CDR2 FQNEAQ (reference sequence). CDR3 size: 16 residues. The ends were cut back, 1 base at V and 5 bases at J, with 17 bases in the middle.

Of note for this clonotype: Relative to the germline gene, one junction end is altered; a read error may explain this. This rearrangement joins TRBV11-1 to TRBJ2-1; D assignment may be TRBD1 or TRBD2 (7 bases each). Germline-derived CDR1 and CDR2 are SGHAT and FQDESV (reference sequence). This CDR3 spans 15 amino acids. CDR3 sequence: CASSRSTGDYDEQFF. DNA of the CDR3: TGTGCGAGCAGCCGGTCCACAGGGGACTACGATGAGCAGTTCTTC.

Regarding this clonotype: This may be a read error, as it is one base from a much larger clone. The chain combines TRBV6-2 or TRBV6-3 with TRBJ2-5; a weak D match, TRBD1 (6 bases). CDR3 length: 15 residues. V dropped 5 bases and J dropped 0 bases, with 13 bases sitting between them. Germline V gene lookup returns CDR1 MNHEY and CDR2 SVGEGT. CDR3 loop: CASSTNRVYQETQYF. The CDR3 nucleotides are TGTGCCAGCAGTACTAACAGGGTCTACCAAGAGACCCAGTACTTC.

In the case of this clonotype: The junction departs from germline at one end; a sequencing error may be responsible. The chain joins TRBV11-2 to TRBJ2-5; no clear D gene. Germline lookup yields CDR1 SGHAT and CDR2 FQNNGV. The CDR3 loop spans 13 amino acids. For the CDR3, the DNA is TGTGTCAGCAGCAAGGGCAGACAAGAGGCCCAGTACTTC. It encodes CVSSKGRQEAQYF.

This clonotype has only a few counts. The chain recombines TRBV6-5 with TRBJ2-2; the D is unclear. Germline V gene data show CDR1 as MNHEY and CDR2 as SVGAGI. V lost 2 bases, J lost 6 bases, and 13 bases lay in between. The CDR3 length is 15 residues. DNA for the CDR3: TGTGCCAGCAGTTACCGACAAAATCCACCCGGGGAGCTGTTTTTT. Amino acid sequence: CASSYRQNPPGELFF.

This clonotype was seen at least ten times. The rearrangement links TRBV12-3 or TRBV12-4 to TRBJ2-2; 11 bases are a match to TRBD2. The CDR3 runs to 15 residues. Unmatched junction bases numbered 6, after V lost 6 bases and J lost 6 bases. DNA of the CDR3: TGTGCCAGCAGCTCTAGCGGGAGGTTTTCCGGGGAGCTGTTTTTT. It codes for CASSSSGRFSGELFF.

Worth noting for this clonotype: The junction differs from germline at one of its ends, possibly a read error. J is TRBJ2-2 and V is TRBV6-1; D may be TRBD2 (5 bases). The CDR3 is made up of 14 amino acids. CDR1 MNHNS and CDR2 SASEGT come from the germline V gene. CDR3 coding DNA: TGTGCCATCCTGCATGGGCGAAACACCGGGGAGTTGTTTTTT. It specifies CAILHGRNTGELFF.

For this clonotype: This may come from a read error, since a much larger clone is one base off. The chain carries TRBV6-1 and TRBJ2-2; weak D call: TRBD2 (5 bases). Germline-derived CDR1 and CDR2 are MNHNS and SASEGT. The CDR3 has 15 amino acids. In DNA form, the CDR3 reads TGTGCCAGCAGGCCAATTCGGCTTAACACCGGGGAGCTGCTTTTT. Encoded protein: CASRPIRLNTGELLF.

With regard to this clonotype: The junction and the germline gene differ at one end; a read error may be behind it. This chain connects TRBV20-1 to TRBJ1-5; no clear D. Germline CDR1 DFQATT, CDR2 SNEGSKA (reference sequence). The CDR3 runs 17 residues. The CDR3 here is CSTRDPKGFKGNQPQHF. DNA for the CDR3: TGCAGTACTAGAGATCCCAAAGGGTTTAAGGGCAATCAGCCCCAGCATTTT.

As for this clonotype: A much larger clonotype is one base distant, so this may be a read error. The chain links TRBV4-1 to TRBJ2-1, with a weak D call TRBD2 (7 bases). Germline CDR1 is MGHRA and CDR2 is YSYEKL. There are 18 residues in the CDR3. The CDR3 protein is CATSSGKGGGANYNEQFF. The CDR3 DNA sequence: TGCGCCACCAGCTCCGGTAAAGGAGGGGGGGCGAATTACAATGAGCAGTTCTTC.

The V call is TRBV7-9, the J call TRBJ1-1; no clear D. V was trimmed by 2 bases and J by 5 bases, leaving 15 bases between them. There are 15 residues in the CDR3. Germline values: CDR1 SEHNR, CDR2 FQNEAQ (reference sequence). DNA of the CDR3: TGTGCCAGCAGCTTATTCCAGTTGGGGAGGACTGAAGCTTTCTTT. As protein: CASSLFQLGRTEAFF.

With regard to this clonotype: The CDR3 does not end in the conserved phenylalanine or tryptophan, so this is likely a read error. J is TRBJ2-5 and V is TRBV12-3 or TRBV12-4; 10 nucleotides line up with TRBD2. The length of the CDR3 is 15 residues. In nucleotides, the CDR3 is TGTGCCAACAGTGGTAGCGGGGGGCCGGTAGAGACCCAGTACATC. It encodes CANSGSGGPVETQYI.

This clonotype was detected many times. The chain joins TRBV20-1 to TRBJ2-3; D is ambiguous. The V and J ends lost 5 bases and 5 bases respectively, with 17 bases between them. Germline CDR1 reads DFQATT; CDR2 reads SNEGSKA (reference sequence). CDR3 length: 14 residues. The CDR3 spells CSAPLRTAQDTQYF. The CDR3 nucleotides read TGCAGTGCTCCACTCCGGACCGCACAAGATACGCAGTATTTT.